This entry is about one T cell receptor beta chain. In the PCR, 60 Vbeta and 13 Jbeta primers were used. The method was immunoSEQ multiplex PCR; TCRdb's version includes in-frame clones alone and lacks a portion of them. Counted here are about 200,000 clones, roughly an eighth occurring once; the ten biggest clones make up 7.8%. Per germline, CDR1 SGDLS and CDR2 YYNGEE. Trimming took 4 bases from V and 5 from J, leaving 11 bases between them. The CDR3 contains 13 residues. The entry originates in a study of cytomegalovirus exposure and HLA in healthy donors. This clonotype was sampled from a man aged 50 or older in good health and CMV-seropositive. The chain couples TRBV9 to TRBJ2-3; weak D call: TRBD2 (6 bases). Specimen: PBMCs. The CDR3 region is CASSWRALDTQYF. The DNA for the CDR3 is TGTGCCAGCAGCTGGAGGGCTTTAGATACGCAGTATTTT.